The T cell receptor (beta chain) under discussion was sequenced for a study of T cells expressing NK-cell markers. Turning to the study itself: Eight donors were sequenced, seven testing HCMV-seropositive and one testing seronegative. Study results and caveats: Dominant NKG2C+ clonotypes were found to form roughly 1.0-7.0% of CD8+ T cells in about 6 donors.

Comments on this clonotype: The antigen remains undetermined.

The CDR3 sequence is 14 residues long. Per germline, CDR1 MNHEY and CDR2 SVGEGT. For each CDR3 protein, TCRdb gives one entry from its re-call of the 5' RACE reads, without DNA. The sample holds 350,000 to 500,000 distinct CDR3 sequences. The TCR sequence derives from a woman aged 18 to 75 in good health. The J gene is TRBJ2-2, the V gene TRBV6-2 or TRBV6-3; with no DNA, the TCRdb D assignment of TRBD1 cannot be verified. Sequences were obtained from blood T cells: a sorted CD56 or NKG2C T cell subset, CD4+ or CD8+ T cells, or bulk PBMC T cells (not recorded which). The chain's CDR3 is CASREYPPGGELFF.